Listed here are 17 T cell receptor beta chains from one sample, sequenced in a study of shared clonotypes between healthy human individuals. Assay used: immunoSEQ multiplex PCR; TCRdb lists only in-frame clones, some missing. The sample shows about 490,000 clones, over 65% of them seen only once. The source material was PBMCs. These receptors were taken from a woman in her forties in good health. Some clones in this sample may be carry-over from other donors' samples.

This chain links TRBV9 with TRBJ2-2, with D unclear. Between the trimmed V and J ends, which lost 0 bases and 1 base, there was a span of 13 bases. CDR1 is SGDLS and CDR2 is YYNGEE in the germline V gene. The length of the CDR3 is 17 residues. The CDR3 DNA sequence: TGTGCCAGCAGCGTAGACTCTGGCGATATGAACACCGGGGAGCTGTTTTTT. Protein product: CASSVDSGDMNTGELFF.

Of note for this clone: A far larger clone is off by one base, so a read error is likely. The sample carries other DNA sequences with the same CDR3. J is TRBJ2-5 and V is TRBV9; 7 bases are shared with TRBD2. The CDR3 is made up of 15 amino acids. Germline-derived CDR1 and CDR2 are SGDLS and YYNGEE. CDR3 loop: CASASSTGGKETQYF. For the CDR3, the DNA is TGCGCCAGCGCCTCTAGCACGGGGGGAAAAGAGACCCAGTACTTC.

This clone came up once. The chain couples TRBV9 to TRBJ1-2; 11 positions agree with TRBD1. This CDR3 is 14 amino acids long. From germline, CDR1 is SGDLS and CDR2 YYNGEE. J was trimmed by 4 bases and V by 6 bases; bases with no gene match: 5. CDR3 bases: TGTGCCAGCACCGGACAGGGGGCAGGCTATGGCTACACCTTC. Residues: CASTGQGAGYGYTF.

The chain employs TRBV5-4 and TRBJ2-2; D not resolved. This CDR3 region has 15 residues. The V and J ends lost 4 bases and 0 bases respectively, with 10 bases between them. Germline V lookup: CDR1 SGHNT, CDR2 YYREEE (reference sequence). In DNA form, the CDR3 reads TGTGCCAGCAGCGGGCCGGAATCGAACACCGGGGAGCTGTTTTTT. It encodes CASSGPESNTGELFF.

The chain is built from TRBV30 and TRBJ2-1; 12 bases are a match to TRBD2. Germline lookup yields CDR1 GTSNPN and CDR2 SVGIG (reference sequence). The length of the CDR3 is 14 residues. After removal of 5 bases from V and 6 bases from J, the junction contained 5 bases not matched to a gene. CDR3 sequence: CAWGLAGMFNEQFF. CDR3 DNA sequence: TGTGCCTGGGGACTAGCGGGGATGTTCAATGAGCAGTTCTTC.

This chain uses TRBV30 with TRBJ2-5; 9 nucleotides agree with TRBD1. The DNA end is a closer match to TRBJ2-7, so the J assignment may be wrong. CDR1 GTSNPN and CDR2 SVGIG come from the germline V gene (reference sequence). This CDR3 has 13 residues. The CDR3 spells CAWNPTGGYEQYF. CDR3 bases: TGTGCCTGGAACCCGACAGGGGGCTACGAGCAGTACTTC.

The chain joins TRBV4-1 to TRBJ2-3; 10 bases agree with TRBD2. Trimming at V came to 4 bases and at J to 5 bases, leaving 12 bases not matched to a gene. Germline lookup yields CDR1 MGHRA and CDR2 YSYEKL. This CDR3 is 17 amino acids long. CDR3 protein: CASSPRTSGFSGDTQYF. CDR3 bases: TGCGCCAGCAGCCCCCGGACTAGCGGCTTCTCGGGAGATACGCAGTATTTT.

This clone was observed many times. The V call is TRBV5-6, the J call TRBJ1-2, with 9 nucleotides matching TRBD1. Germline V gives CDR1 SGHDT, CDR2 YYEEEE. This CDR3 spans 15 amino acids. The V and J ends lost 2 bases and 8 bases, in that order; junction bases with no gene match: 10. The DNA for the CDR3 is TGTGCCAGCAGCTTAAATATTGGGACAGGGAGCGGCTACACCTTC. Amino acids: CASSLNIGTGSGYTF.

V usage is TRBV6-1 and J usage is TRBJ1-5, with D possibly TRBD1 on 6 matching bases. V was clipped by 5 bases and J by 2 bases, with 13 bases between them. The CDR3 has 15 residues. Germline CDR1 and CDR2: MNHNS and SASEGT. The CDR3 loop reads CASSPGAFGNQPQHF. The DNA for the CDR3 is TGTGCCAGCAGTCCAGGGGCGTTTGGCAATCAGCCCCAGCATTTT.

The chain joins TRBV19 to TRBJ2-6; no reliable D call. The CDR3 covers 15 residues. The V gene lost 3 bases and the J gene lost 1 base, with 7 bases spanning the gap. In germline, CDR1 is LNHDA, CDR2 SQIVND (reference sequence). CDR3 nucleotides: TGTGCCAGTAGTATCAGGAGTTCTGGGGCCAACGTCCTGACTTTC. Protein sequence: CASSIRSSGANVLTF. The full variable domain, its missing parts supplied by reference TRBV19 and TRBJ2-6, is DGGITQSPKYLFRKEGQNVTLSCEQNLNHDAMYWYRQDPGQGLRLIYYSQIVNDFQKGDIAEGYSVSREKKESFPLTVTSAQKNPTAFYLCASSIRSSGANVLTFGAGSRLTVL.

The chain couples TRBV10-3 to TRBJ1-3; TRBD1 matches at 7 bases. Germline V lookup: CDR1 ENHRY, CDR2 SYGVKD. The CDR3 runs 14 residues. Trimming cost V 9 bases and J 0 bases; bases outside gene matches: 5. The CDR3 sequence is CAIQQGPSGNTIYF. Written as DNA, the CDR3 is TGTGCCATACAACAGGGGCCCTCTGGAAACACCATATATTTT.

This clone was seen more than once but under ten times. The chain couples TRBV7-8 to TRBJ2-2; D uncertain. The CDR3 has 16 amino acids. Germline V gene sequence: CDR1 SGHVS, CDR2 FQNEAQ. V dropped 2 bases and J dropped 3 bases, with 13 bases sitting between them. CDR3 region: CASSLTLLWDTGELFF. In DNA form, the CDR3 reads TGTGCCAGCAGCTTAACCCTCTTGTGGGACACCGGGGAGCTGTTTTTT.

About this clone itself: A much larger clonotype is one base distant, so this may be a read error. Other nucleotide sequences in the sample specify the same CDR3. The chain has TRBV5-8 and TRBJ2-7; D unclear. The germline V gene has CDR1 SGHTS and CDR2 YDEGEE. The CDR3 runs to 14 residues. V was cut by 5 bases and J by 3 bases, with 15 bases left in between. DNA of the CDR3: TGTGCCAGCAGTCTGGCGCCTGGGCTCTACGAGCAGTACTTC. The encoded protein is CASSLAPGLYEQYF.

The table lists this clone with a few counts. The chain has TRBV4-2 and TRBJ2-1; weak D call: TRBD2 (5 bases). The germline V and J ends were trimmed by 1 base and 2 bases, with 6 bases remaining between them. The CDR3 extends over 14 amino acids. Germline V CDR1 and CDR2: LGHNA, YNFKEQ. DNA for the CDR3: TGTGCCAGCAGCCAAGCGGGAACCTACAATGAGCAGTTCTTC. The encoded protein is CASSQAGTYNEQFF.

This chain joins TRBV9 and TRBJ2-2, with 8 nucleotides matching TRBD1. Germline-derived CDR1 and CDR2 are SGDLS and YYNGEE. J was trimmed by 8 bases and V by 2 bases; bases with no gene match: 8. The CDR3 consists of 15 residues. CDR3 amino acids: CASSVRDRPWGELFF. The CDR3 nucleotides are TGTGCCAGCAGCGTGCGGGACAGGCCATGGGGGGAGCTGTTTTTT.

This clone occurred many times. Other DNA sequences in the same sample also yield this CDR3. The chain couples TRBV18 to TRBJ1-1; 7 nucleotides match TRBD1. Germline V gene lookup returns CDR1 KGHSH and CDR2 LQKENI. Trimming took 3 bases from V and 6 from J; bases not matched to a gene: 4. The CDR3 totals 13 residues. The CDR3 region has the DNA TGTGCCAGCTCACCGGGGCAGGGGGCTGAAGCTTTCTTT. Its translation is CASSPGQGAEAFF.

This chain connects TRBV5-6 to TRBJ1-3; no clear D gene. V was clipped by 0 bases and J by 0 bases, with 10 bases between them. The CDR3 loop spans 16 amino acids. Germline CDR1 SGHDT, CDR2 YYEEEE. The CDR3 sequence is CASSLAGRISGNTIYF. The CDR3 region has the DNA TGTGCCAGCAGCTTGGCCGGCAGGATCTCTGGAAACACCATATATTTT.